This TCR beta chain was sequenced for a study of Ad26.COV2.S vaccination and SARS-CoV-2 variants. As for the study in general: Intramuscular Ad26.COV2.S doses were given once or twice, 56 days apart.

The CDR3 loop spans 12 amino acids. With 3 bases removed from V and 7 bases from J, the gap between germline ends came to 9 bases. Germline values: CDR1 LGHNT, CDR2 FRNRAP. Treatment here: 19 received Ad26.COV2.S at low or high dose, single or two shots; 5 received placebo; per-sample allocation not given. Following the first vaccine or placebo injection, samples were taken on day 63. Participants' vaccine, an Ad26 vector, delivered Wuhan-strain SARS-CoV-2 spike. The assay was immunoSEQ multiplex PCR, and TCRdb's table has in-frame clones only and misses some. The sample shows about 350,000 clones, approximately 85% of them seen only once. Points on this clone: Its specificity is unknown.

Study results and caveats: Higher spike-specific TCR breadth was found in vaccine recipients than in placebo recipients. People who got the vaccine or the placebo had similar non-spike TCR breadth.

This TCR was recovered from a person between 18 and 59 years old who received the Ad26.COV2.S COVID-19 vaccine or a placebo. The V and J genes are TRBV12-5 and TRBJ1-2; D unclear. The sequencing used peripheral blood, collected in a trial of Ad26.COV2.S vaccine versus placebo. CDR3 sequence: CASGLKGSGYTF. The DNA for the CDR3 is TGTGCTAGTGGTTTAAAAGGGAGTGGCTACACCTTC.